This T cell receptor beta chain was profiled in a study of T cells in Graves' hyperthyroidism and ophthalmopathy. General observations from the study: Most expanded thyroid clonotypes above 0.001 also appeared in blood.

This clonotype was found many times. The antigen is unknown. The PBMCs were taken from approximately 9.7 ml of fresh peripheral blood. RNA transcripts gave rise to amplified TCR beta CDR3 regions. When the TCR CDR3 underwent first-round RT-PCR, the HTBI primer set was used. TCRdb re-derived calls from the multiplex PCR reads in MiXCR, one entry per CDR3 protein. This table has about 420,000 distinct CDR3 sequences, 15% to 17% appearing once. CDR3 length equals 11 residues. CDR1 is SNHLY, CDR2 FYNNEI, per germline. Between the trimmed V and J ends, which lost 7 bases and 7 bases, there was a span of 7 bases.

This clonotype was sampled from a woman younger than 35 with Graves' hyperthyroidism. The sample comprised blood. The rearrangement joins TRBV2 to TRBJ2-2; no reliable D call. This CDR3 is CASKRVGELFF. Written as DNA, the CDR3 is TGTGCCAGCAAACGGGTCGGGGAGCTGTTTTTT.